The text below deals with one T cell receptor beta chain. This sample was taken from a study of blood T cell repertoires in COVID-19. Study-wide background: The United States, Italy and Spain provided the acute and convalescent COVID-19 samples. T cells, B-cell-depleted T cells, or PBMCs supplied cDNA or gDNA.

In the study's own analysis: Amplified reference gene primers provided the basis for estimating nucleated cell counts. Data came from immunoSEQ multiplex PCR; TCRdb stores just in-frame clones and leaves some out. That table gives V, J and clone size, and the DNA gave D and trimming. The sample carries around 150,000 clones, 76% recorded once. This CDR3 is 15 amino acids long. Germline assignment: CDR1 LGHNA and CDR2 YSLEER. V was pared by 3 bases and J by 1 base, with 3 bases of the junction left unmatched. The J gene is TRBJ1-1, the V gene TRBV4-3; TRBD1 matches 9 bases. The sample comprised peripheral blood. This sequence originates from a woman of 80 years or more with active or convalescent COVID-19. CDR3 region: CASSQGDRANTEAFF. The CDR3 coding sequence is TGCGCCAGCAGCCAGGGGGACAGGGCGAACACTGAAGCTTTCTTT.